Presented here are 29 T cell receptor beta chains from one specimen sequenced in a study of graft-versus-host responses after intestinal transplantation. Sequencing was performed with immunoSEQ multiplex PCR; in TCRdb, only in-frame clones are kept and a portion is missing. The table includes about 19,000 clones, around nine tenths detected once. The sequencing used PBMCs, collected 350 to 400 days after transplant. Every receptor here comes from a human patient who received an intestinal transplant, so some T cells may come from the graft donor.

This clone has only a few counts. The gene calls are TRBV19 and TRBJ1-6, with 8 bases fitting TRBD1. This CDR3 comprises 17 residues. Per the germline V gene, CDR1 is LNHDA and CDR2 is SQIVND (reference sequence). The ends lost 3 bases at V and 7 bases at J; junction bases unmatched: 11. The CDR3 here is CASSMIPGGETNSPLHF. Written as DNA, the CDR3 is TGTGCCAGTAGTATGATCCCAGGGGGCGAGACGAATTCACCCCTCCACTTT. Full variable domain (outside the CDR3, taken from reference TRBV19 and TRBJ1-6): DGGITQSPKYLFRKEGQNVTLSCEQNLNHDAMYWYRQDPGQGLRLIYYSQIVNDFQKGDIAEGYSVSREKKESFPLTVTSAQKNPTAFYLCASSMIPGGETNSPLHFGNGTRLTVT.

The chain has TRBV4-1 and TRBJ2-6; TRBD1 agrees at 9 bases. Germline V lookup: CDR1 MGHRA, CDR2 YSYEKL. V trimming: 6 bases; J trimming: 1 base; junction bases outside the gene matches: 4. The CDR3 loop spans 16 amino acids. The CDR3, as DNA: TGCGCCAGCAGGCCGGGACAGGGATCTGGGGCCAACGTCCTGACTTTC. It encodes CASRPGQGSGANVLTF.

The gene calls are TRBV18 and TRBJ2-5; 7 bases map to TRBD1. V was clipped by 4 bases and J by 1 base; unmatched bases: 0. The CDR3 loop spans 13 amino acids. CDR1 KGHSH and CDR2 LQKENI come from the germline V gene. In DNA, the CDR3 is TGTGCCAGCTCACAGGGGGCCCAAGAGACCCAGTACTTC. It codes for CASSQGAQETQYF.

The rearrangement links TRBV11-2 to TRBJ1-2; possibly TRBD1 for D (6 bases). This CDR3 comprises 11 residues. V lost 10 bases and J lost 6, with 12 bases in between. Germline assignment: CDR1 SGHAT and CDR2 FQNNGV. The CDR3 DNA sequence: TGTGCCACCAGGGGACTCAATGGCTACACCTTC. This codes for CATRGLNGYTF. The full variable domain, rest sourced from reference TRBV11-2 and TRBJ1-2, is EAGVAQSPRYKIIEKRQSVAFWCNPISGHATLYWYQQILGQGPKLLIQFQNNGVVDDSQLPKDRFSAERLKGVDSTLKIQPAKLEDSAVYLCATRGLNGYTFGSGTRLTVV.

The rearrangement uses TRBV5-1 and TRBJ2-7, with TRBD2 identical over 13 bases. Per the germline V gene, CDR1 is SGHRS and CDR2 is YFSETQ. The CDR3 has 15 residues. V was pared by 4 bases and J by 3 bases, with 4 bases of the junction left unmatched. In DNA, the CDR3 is TGCGCCAGCAGCGGGGGACTAGCGGGGTTCTACGAGCAGTACTTC. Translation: CASSGGLAGFYEQYF.

This CDR3 reads CASSRSPGTSGAEAFF. The CDR3 coding sequence is TGTGCCAGCTCACGGTCCCCCGGGACCTCGGGGGCTGAAGCTTTCTTT. The V call is TRBV18, the J call TRBJ1-1; D may be TRBD1 (5 bases). Trimming pared 4 bases from V and 6 bases from J, leaving 21 bases between. The CDR3 spans 16 residues. Germline V lookup: CDR1 KGHSH, CDR2 LQKENI.

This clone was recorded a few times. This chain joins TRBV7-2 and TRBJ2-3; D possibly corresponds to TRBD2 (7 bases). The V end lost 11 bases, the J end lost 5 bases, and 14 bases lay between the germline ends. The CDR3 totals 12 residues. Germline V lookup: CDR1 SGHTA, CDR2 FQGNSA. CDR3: CARGASGDTQYF. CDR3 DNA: TGTGCCCGGGGGGCCAGTGGAGATACGCAGTATTTT.

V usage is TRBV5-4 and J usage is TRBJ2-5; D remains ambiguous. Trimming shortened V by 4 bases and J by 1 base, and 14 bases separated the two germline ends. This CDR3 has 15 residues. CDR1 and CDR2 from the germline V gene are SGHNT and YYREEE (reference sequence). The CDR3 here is CASSPNRRAQETQYF. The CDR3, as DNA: TGTGCCAGCAGCCCCAACCGACGAGCCCAAGAGACCCAGTACTTC.

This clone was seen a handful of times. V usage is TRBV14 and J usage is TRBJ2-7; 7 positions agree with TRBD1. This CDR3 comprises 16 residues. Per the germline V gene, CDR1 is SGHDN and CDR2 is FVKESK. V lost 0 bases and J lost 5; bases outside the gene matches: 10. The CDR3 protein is CASSQEGSGTVDEQYF. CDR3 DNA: TGTGCCAGCAGCCAAGAAGGCTCAGGGACAGTGGACGAGCAGTACTTC. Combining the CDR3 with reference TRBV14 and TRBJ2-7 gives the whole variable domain EAGVTQFPSHSVIEKGQTVTLRCDPISGHDNLYWYRRVMGKEIKFLLHFVKESKQDESGMPNNRFLAERTGGTYSTLKVQPAELEDSGVYFCASSQEGSGTVDEQYFGPGTRLTVT.

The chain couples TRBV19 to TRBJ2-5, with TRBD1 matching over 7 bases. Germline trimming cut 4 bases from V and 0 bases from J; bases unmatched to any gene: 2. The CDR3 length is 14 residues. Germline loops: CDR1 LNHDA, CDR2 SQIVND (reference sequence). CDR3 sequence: CASSRDSYQETQYF. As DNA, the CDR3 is TGTGCCAGTAGTAGGGACAGCTACCAAGAGACCCAGTACTTC.

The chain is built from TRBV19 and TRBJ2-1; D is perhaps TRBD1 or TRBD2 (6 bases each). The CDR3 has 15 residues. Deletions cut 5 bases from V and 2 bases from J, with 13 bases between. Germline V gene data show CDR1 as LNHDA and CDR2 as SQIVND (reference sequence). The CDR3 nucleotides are TGTGCCAGTAGTCCGATGGGGGGCGCCTACAATGAGCAGTTCTTC. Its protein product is CASSPMGGAYNEQFF.

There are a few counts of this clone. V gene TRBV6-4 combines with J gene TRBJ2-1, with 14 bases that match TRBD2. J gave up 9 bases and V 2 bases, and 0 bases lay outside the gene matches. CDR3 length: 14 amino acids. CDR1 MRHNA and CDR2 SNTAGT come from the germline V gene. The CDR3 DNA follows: TGTGCCAGCAGTGACGGGACTAGCGGGAGTGAGCAGTTCTTC. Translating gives CASSDGTSGSEQFF.

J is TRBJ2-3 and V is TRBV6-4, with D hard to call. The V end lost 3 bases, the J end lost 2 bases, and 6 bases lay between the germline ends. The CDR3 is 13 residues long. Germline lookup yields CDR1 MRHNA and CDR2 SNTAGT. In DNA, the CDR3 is TGTGCCAGCAGTGAGAAGTCCACAGATACGCAGTATTTT. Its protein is CASSEKSTDTQYF.

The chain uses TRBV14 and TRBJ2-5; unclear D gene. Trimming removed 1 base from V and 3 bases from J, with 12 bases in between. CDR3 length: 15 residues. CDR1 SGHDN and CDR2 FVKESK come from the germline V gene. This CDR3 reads CASSQGGGGEETQYF. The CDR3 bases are TGTGCCAGCAGCCAAGGGGGTGGCGGTGAAGAGACCCAGTACTTC.

CDR3 nucleotides: TGTGCCATCAGTGAGTCGAATTGGGGACATTACTACACTGAAGCTTTCTTT. Translating it yields CAISESNWGHYYTEAFF. The chain links TRBV10-3 to TRBJ1-1; maybe TRBD1 (6 bases). The V and J ends lost 0 bases and 3 bases respectively, with 17 bases between them. This CDR3 is built from 17 residues. The germline V gene encodes CDR1 ENHRY and CDR2 SYGVKD.

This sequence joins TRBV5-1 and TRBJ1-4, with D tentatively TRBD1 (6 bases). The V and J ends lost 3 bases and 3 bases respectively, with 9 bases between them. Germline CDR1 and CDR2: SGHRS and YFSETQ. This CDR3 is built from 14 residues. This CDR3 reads CASSWGAPNEKLFF. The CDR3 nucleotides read TGCGCCAGCAGCTGGGGGGCCCCTAATGAAAAACTGTTTTTT.

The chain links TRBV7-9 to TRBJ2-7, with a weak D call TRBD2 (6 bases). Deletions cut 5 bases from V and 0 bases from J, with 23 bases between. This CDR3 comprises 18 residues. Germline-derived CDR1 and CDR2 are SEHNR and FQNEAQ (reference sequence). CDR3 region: CASSLVGLARVLSYEQYF. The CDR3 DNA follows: TGTGCCAGCAGCCTCGTGGGGCTAGCGAGAGTTCTCTCCTACGAGCAGTACTTC.

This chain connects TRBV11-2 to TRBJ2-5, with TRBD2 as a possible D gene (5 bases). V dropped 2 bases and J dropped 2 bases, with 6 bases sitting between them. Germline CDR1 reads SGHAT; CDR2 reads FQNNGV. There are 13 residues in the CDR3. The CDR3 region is CASSLSGQETQYF. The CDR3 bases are TGTGCCAGCAGCTTATCGGGGCAAGAGACCCAGTACTTC. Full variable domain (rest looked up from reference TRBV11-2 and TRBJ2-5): EAGVAQSPRYKIIEKRQSVAFWCNPISGHATLYWYQQILGQGPKLLIQFQNNGVVDDSQLPKDRFSAERLKGVDSTLKIQPAKLEDSAVYLCASSLSGQETQYFGPGTRLLVL.

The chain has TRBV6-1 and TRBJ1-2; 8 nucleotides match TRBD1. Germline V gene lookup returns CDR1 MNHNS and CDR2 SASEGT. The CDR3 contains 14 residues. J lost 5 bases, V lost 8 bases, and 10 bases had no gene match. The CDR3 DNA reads TGTGCCAGCGCAACAACAGGGGGAATTTATGGCTACACCTTC. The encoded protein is CASATTGGIYGYTF.

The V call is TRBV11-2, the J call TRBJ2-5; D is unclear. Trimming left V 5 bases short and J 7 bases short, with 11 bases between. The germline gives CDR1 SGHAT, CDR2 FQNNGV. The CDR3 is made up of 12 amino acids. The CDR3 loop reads CASSPDFGTQYF. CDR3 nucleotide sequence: TGTGCCAGCAGCCCCGACTTTGGGACCCAGTACTTC.

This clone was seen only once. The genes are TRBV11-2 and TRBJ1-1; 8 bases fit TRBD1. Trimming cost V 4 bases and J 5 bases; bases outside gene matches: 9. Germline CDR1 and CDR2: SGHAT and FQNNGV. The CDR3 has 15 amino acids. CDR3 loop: CASSSTGGVYTEAFF. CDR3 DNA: TGTGCCAGCAGCTCCACAGGGGGAGTATATACTGAAGCTTTCTTT.

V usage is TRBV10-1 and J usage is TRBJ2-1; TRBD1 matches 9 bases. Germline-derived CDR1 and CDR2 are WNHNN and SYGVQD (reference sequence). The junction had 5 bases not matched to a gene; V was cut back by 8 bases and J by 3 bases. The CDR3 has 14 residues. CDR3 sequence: CASSGTGFYNEQFF. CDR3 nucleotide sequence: TGCGCCAGCTCCGGGACAGGGTTCTACAATGAGCAGTTCTTC.

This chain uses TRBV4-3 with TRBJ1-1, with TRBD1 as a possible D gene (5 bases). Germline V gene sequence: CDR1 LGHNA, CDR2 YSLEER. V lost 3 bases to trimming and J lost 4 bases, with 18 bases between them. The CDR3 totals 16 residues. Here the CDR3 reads CASSQGGMGRGTEAFF. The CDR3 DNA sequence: TGCGCCAGCAGCCAGGGTGGCATGGGGCGCGGCACTGAAGCTTTCTTT.

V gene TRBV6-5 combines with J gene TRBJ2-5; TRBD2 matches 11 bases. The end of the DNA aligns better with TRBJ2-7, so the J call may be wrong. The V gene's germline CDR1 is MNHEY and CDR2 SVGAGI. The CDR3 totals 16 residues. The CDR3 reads CASSYSPGTSGYEQYF. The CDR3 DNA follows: TGTGCCAGCAGTTACTCGCCCGGGACTAGCGGCTACGAGCAGTACTTC.

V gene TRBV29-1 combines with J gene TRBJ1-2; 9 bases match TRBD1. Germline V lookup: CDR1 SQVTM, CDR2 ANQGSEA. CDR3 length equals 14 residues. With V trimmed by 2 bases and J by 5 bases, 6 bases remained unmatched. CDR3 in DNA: TGCAGCGTTGAACCCGGGACAGGGCTTTATGGCTACACCTTC. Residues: CSVEPGTGLYGYTF. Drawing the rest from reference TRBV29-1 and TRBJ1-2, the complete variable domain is SAVISQKPSRDICQRGTSLTIQCQVDSQVTMMFWYRQQPGQSLTLIATANQGSEATYESGFVIDKFPISRPNLTFSTLTVSNMSPEDSSIYLCSVEPGTGLYGYTFGSGTRLTVV.

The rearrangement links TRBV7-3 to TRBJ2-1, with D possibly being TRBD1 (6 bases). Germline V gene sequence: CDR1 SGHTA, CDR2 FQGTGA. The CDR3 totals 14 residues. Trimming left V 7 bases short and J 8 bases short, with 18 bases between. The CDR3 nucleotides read TGTGCCAGCAAGACGACAGGAAAATCCCATGAGCAGTTCTTC. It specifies CASKTTGKSHEQFF.

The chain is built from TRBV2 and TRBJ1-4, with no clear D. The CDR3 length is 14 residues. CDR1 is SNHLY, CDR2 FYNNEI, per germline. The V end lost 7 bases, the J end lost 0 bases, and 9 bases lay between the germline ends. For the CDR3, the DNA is TGTGCCAGCAATCGACCTGCAACTAATGAAAAACTGTTTTTT. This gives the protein CASNRPATNEKLFF.

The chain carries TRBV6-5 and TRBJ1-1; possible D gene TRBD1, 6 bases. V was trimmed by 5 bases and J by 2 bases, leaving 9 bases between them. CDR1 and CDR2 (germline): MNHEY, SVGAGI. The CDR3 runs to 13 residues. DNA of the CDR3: TGTGCCAGCAGTCGGGACATCAACACTGAAGCTTTCTTT. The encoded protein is CASSRDINTEAFF.

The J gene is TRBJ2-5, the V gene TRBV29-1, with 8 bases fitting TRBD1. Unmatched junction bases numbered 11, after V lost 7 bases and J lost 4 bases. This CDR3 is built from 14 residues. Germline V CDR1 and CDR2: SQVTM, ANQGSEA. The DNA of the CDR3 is TGCAGCGCCCGTGGCCCGACAGGGGTAGAGACCCAGTACTTC. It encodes CSARGPTGVETQYF.